This entry lists 18 T cell receptor beta chains sequenced from one sample in a study of neurological immune-mediated disorders. TCRdb redid the calling of the 5' RACE reads with MiXCR, one entry per CDR3 protein. The repertoire holds 50,000 to 65,000 distinct CDR3 sequences, with approximately 3.8% as singletons. The source material was PBMCs. The receptors stem from a man aged 30 to 45 with multiple sclerosis.

This clonotype was seen many times. The chain links TRBV12-3 or TRBV12-4 to TRBJ2-3; D is unclear. Trimming removed 5 bases from V and 6 bases from J, with 12 bases in between. CDR3 length equals 13 residues. CDR3 amino acids: CASSGTARDTQYF. CDR3 DNA: TGTGCCAGCAGTGGTACCGCAAGGGATACGCAGTATTTT.

This clonotype was seen repeatedly, ten times or more. The chain carries TRBV5-1 and TRBJ1-1; D may be TRBD1 (5 bases). V lost 7 bases to trimming and J lost 1 base, with 14 bases between them. The CDR3 spans 14 residues. Per the germline V gene, CDR1 is SGHRS and CDR2 is YFSETQ. The CDR3 coding sequence is TGCGCCAGCTCCCGACAGAGCTCGAACACTGAAGCTTTCTTT. It specifies CASSRQSSNTEAFF.

This clonotype was counted at least ten times. The chain couples TRBV4-1 to TRBJ2-6; TRBD1 is a possible D gene (6 bases). V was trimmed by 2 bases and J by 4 bases, leaving 21 bases between them. The CDR3 has 19 amino acids. Germline CDR1 and CDR2: MGHRA and YSYEKL. CDR3 sequence: CASSQWVVAGVGGANVLTF. The CDR3 coding sequence is TGCGCCAGCAGCCAATGGGTGGTTGCAGGGGTAGGAGGGGCCAACGTCCTGACTTTC.

This clonotype was counted ten times or more. V is TRBV28 and J is TRBJ1-1, with D unresolved. Germline CDR1 MDHEN, CDR2 SYDVKM. The CDR3 extends over 15 amino acids. The V end lost 7 bases, the J end lost 0 bases, and 15 bases lay between the germline ends. The CDR3: CASTRRAGMNTEAFF. The CDR3, as DNA: TGTGCCAGCACCCGGAGGGCGGGGATGAACACTGAAGCTTTCTTT.

Ten or more counts support this clonotype. The chain recombines TRBV5-1 with TRBJ2-5, with 7 positions matching TRBD1. CDR3 length equals 14 residues. The junction had 8 bases not matched to a gene; V was cut back by 4 bases and J by 5 bases. CDR1 and CDR2 (germline): SGHRS, YFSETQ. CDR3 sequence: CASSPDREWETQYF. In DNA form, the CDR3 reads TGCGCCAGCAGCCCCGACAGGGAATGGGAGACCCAGTACTTC.

This clonotype was seen repeatedly, ten times or more. The chain joins TRBV7-2 to TRBJ2-3, with D maybe TRBD1 (5 bases). The CDR3 covers 20 residues. CDR1 and CDR2 from the germline V gene are SGHTA and FQGNSA. The germline V and J ends were trimmed by 5 bases and 0 bases, with 27 bases remaining between them. CDR3 amino acids: CASSTQSVGVSFGSTDTQYF. In nucleotides, the CDR3 is TGTGCCAGCAGCACACAGAGCGTAGGGGTCTCGTTTGGTAGCACAGATACGCAGTATTTT.

This clonotype was recorded many times. The J gene is TRBJ2-2, the V gene TRBV19, with D tentatively TRBD1 (6 bases). Germline lookup yields CDR1 LNHDA and CDR2 SQIVND (reference sequence). V gave up 4 bases and J gave up 11 bases, with 17 bases separating them. This CDR3 comprises 14 residues. CDR3 protein: CASSRSGDRSELFF. The CDR3 DNA sequence: TGTGCCAGTAGTAGATCAGGGGATCGGAGTGAGCTGTTTTTT.

This clonotype was seen repeatedly, ten times or more. The chain combines TRBV3-1 with TRBJ1-2; TRBD1 aligns across 9 bases. Germline V gives CDR1 LGHDT, CDR2 YNNKEL (reference sequence). V was clipped by 1 base and J by 4 bases; unmatched bases: 10. The CDR3 contains 17 residues. The CDR3 region has the DNA TGTGCCAGCAGCCAAGTCTGGCTCGCGACAGGGGGCTATGGCTACACCTTC. It encodes CASSQVWLATGGYGYTF.

There are many counts of this clonotype. The rearrangement uses TRBV5-1 and TRBJ1-1, with TRBD1 matching 8 bases. The length of the CDR3 is 15 residues. After removal of 0 bases from V and 3 bases from J, the junction contained 4 bases not matched to a gene. Germline values: CDR1 SGHRS, CDR2 YFSETQ. Written as DNA, the CDR3 is TGCGCCAGCAGCTTGGGACAGGGGTCCGACACTGAAGCTTTCTTT. This encodes CASSLGQGSDTEAFF.

This clonotype occurred many times. This chain uses TRBV5-1 with TRBJ2-7; 11 bases match TRBD1. The CDR3 is 13 amino acids. Germline V gives CDR1 SGHRS, CDR2 YFSETQ. The V gene end was trimmed by 4 bases and the J gene end by 6 bases; junction bases not matched to a gene: 3. The CDR3 region is CASSQGTGGEQYF. The CDR3 DNA follows: TGCGCCAGCAGCCAAGGGACAGGGGGCGAGCAGTACTTC.

This clonotype was seen ten or more times. V gene TRBV28 combines with J gene TRBJ2-5; tentatively, D is TRBD1 (5 bases). Per the germline V gene, CDR1 is MDHEN and CDR2 is SYDVKM. Trimming shortened V by 3 bases and J by 5 bases, and 7 bases separated the two germline ends. The CDR3 totals 12 residues. The CDR3 spells CASSFRVETQYF. The DNA for the CDR3 is TGTGCCAGCAGTTTCAGGGTGGAGACCCAGTACTTC.

In its sample, this clonotype was seen many times. CDR3 nucleotide sequence: TGTGCCAGCAGTGAATCCACGGGTGGGGTCTATGGCTACACCTTC. This gives the protein CASSESTGGVYGYTF. The rearrangement uses TRBV2 and TRBJ1-2, with no clear D. The CDR3 sequence is 15 residues long. Germline lookup yields CDR1 SNHLY and CDR2 FYNNEI. The V gene lost 2 bases and the J gene lost 4 bases, with 14 bases spanning the gap.

This clonotype showed up many times. The chain recombines TRBV2 with TRBJ1-2; maybe TRBD1 (5 bases). The germline V gene has CDR1 SNHLY and CDR2 FYNNEI. Trimming shortened V by 9 bases and J by 8 bases, and 16 bases separated the two germline ends. This CDR3 contains 12 residues. The CDR3 sequence: CARPEGLVGYTF. CDR3 DNA: TGTGCCAGACCGGAGGGGCTGGTCGGCTACACCTTC.

This clonotype was observed at least ten times. CDR3 sequence reads: CASSSLASTTDTQYF. CDR3 sequence (DNA): TGTGCCAGCAGTTCACTAGCGAGTACCACAGATACGCAGTATTTT. V is TRBV28 and J is TRBJ2-3; 7 bases are a match to TRBD2. The germline gives CDR1 MDHEN, CDR2 SYDVKM. The CDR3 extends over 15 amino acids. After removal of 4 bases from V and 2 bases from J, the junction contained 6 bases not matched to a gene.

This clonotype was seen at least ten times. The V gene is TRBV7-3, the J gene TRBJ2-1; TRBD1 aligns across 10 bases. V shed 5 bases, J shed 5 bases, and the junction held 6 bases outside the gene matches. Germline values: CDR1 SGHTA, CDR2 FQGTGA. This CDR3 has 15 residues. The DNA for the CDR3 is TGTGCCAGCAGCCTGTCGGGACAGGGGCACAATGAGCAGTTCTTC. Translating gives CASSLSGQGHNEQFF.

About this clonotype itself: This may be a read error: a much more frequent sequence differs by one nucleotide. V gene TRBV5-1 combines with J gene TRBJ1-1; D is unclear. The CDR3 runs to 13 residues. Trimming took off 0 bases at V and 2 bases at J, with 5 bases between the two ends. Germline CDR1 is SGHRS and CDR2 is YFSETQ. The CDR3 nucleotides read TGCGCCAGCAGCTTGGAAAGTAACACTGAAGCTTTCTTT. Its translation: CASSLESNTEAFF. Filled out from reference TRBV5-1 and TRBJ1-1, the complete variable domain reads KAGVTQTPRYLIKTRGQQVTLSCSPISGHRSVSWYQQTPGQGLQFLFEYFSETQRNKGNFPGRFSGRQFSNSRSEMNVSTLELGDSALYLCASSLESNTEAFFGQGTRLTVV.

This clonotype was picked up many times. This chain joins TRBV6-5 and TRBJ2-1; the match to TRBD2 covers 14 bases. With 4 bases clipped from V and 7 bases from J, the junction kept 3 bases outside the gene matches. This CDR3 is built from 15 residues. The V gene's germline CDR1 is MNHEY and CDR2 SVGAGI. For the CDR3, the DNA is TGTGCCAGCAGTTCCGGGACTAGCGGGGGAAATGAGCAGTTCTTC. This translates into CASSSGTSGGNEQFF.

This clonotype appeared many times. The genes are TRBV12-3 or TRBV12-4 and TRBJ2-5; unclear D gene. The CDR3 totals 12 residues. Trimming removed 7 bases from V and 7 bases from J, with 13 bases in between. The CDR3 is CASTLGRGTQYF. CDR3 in DNA: TGTGCCAGCACCCTAGGTAGAGGGACCCAGTACTTC.